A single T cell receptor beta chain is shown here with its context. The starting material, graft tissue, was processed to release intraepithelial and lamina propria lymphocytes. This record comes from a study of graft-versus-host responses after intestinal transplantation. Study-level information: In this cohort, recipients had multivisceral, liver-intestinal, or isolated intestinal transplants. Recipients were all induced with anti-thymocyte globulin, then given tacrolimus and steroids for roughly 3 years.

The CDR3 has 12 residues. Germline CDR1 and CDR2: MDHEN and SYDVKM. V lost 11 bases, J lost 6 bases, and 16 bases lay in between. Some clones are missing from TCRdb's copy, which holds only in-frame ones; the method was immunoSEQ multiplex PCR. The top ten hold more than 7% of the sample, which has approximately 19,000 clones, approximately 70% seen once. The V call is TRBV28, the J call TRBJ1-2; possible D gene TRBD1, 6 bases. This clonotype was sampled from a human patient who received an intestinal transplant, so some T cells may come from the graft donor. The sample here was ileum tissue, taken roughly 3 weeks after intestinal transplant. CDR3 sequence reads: CACRRGGNGYTF. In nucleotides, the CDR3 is TGTGCCTGCCGGAGGGGGGGCAATGGCTACACCTTC.